This passage covers 10 T cell receptor beta chains from one sample sequenced in a study of PD-1 blockade in classical Hodgkin lymphoma. There was relapse after autologous stem cell transplantation in every patient, and there was variation in brentuximab vedotin exposure. Here immunoSEQ multiplex PCR was the method, and the copy in TCRdb shows in-frame clones only, minus some. The table records more than 55,000 clones, around 90% of them present only once. This sample comprised peripheral blood mononuclear cells (PBMCs), obtained before the second cycle of nivolumab. The receptors shown here come from a human donor with classical Hodgkin lymphoma.

This clone showed up just once. The genes are TRBV5-1 and TRBJ2-7, with 9 bases lining up with TRBD2. CDR1 SGHRS and CDR2 YFSETQ come from the germline V gene. The CDR3 contains 15 residues. The ends lost 0 bases at V and 0 bases at J; junction bases unmatched: 1. CDR3 sequence reads: CASSLGSGGSYEQYF. In DNA form, the CDR3 reads TGCGCCAGCAGCTTGGGTAGCGGGGGCTCCTACGAGCAGTACTTC.

V gene TRBV6-6 combines with J gene TRBJ1-1; TRBD1 matches 7 bases. The CDR3 covers 15 residues. The V segment lost 4 bases and the J segment 5 bases; nucleotides outside the gene matches: 10. Germline V gene data show CDR1 as MNHNY and CDR2 as SVGAGI (reference sequence). The CDR3 is CASSSGTARRTEAFF. CDR3 DNA: TGTGCCAGCAGTTCTGGGACAGCGAGGCGGACTGAAGCTTTCTTT.

The chain joins TRBV5-1 to TRBJ2-2, with TRBD1 as a possible D gene (5 bases). Trimming removed 4 bases from V and 5 bases from J, with 18 bases in between. Germline V CDR1 and CDR2: SGHRS, YFSETQ. The CDR3 has 16 amino acids. CDR3 nucleotide sequence: TGCGCCAGCAGCCACCAGGGTCCCGCGCGAACCGGGGAGCTGTTTTTT. Its protein product is CASSHQGPARTGELFF.

The chain is built from TRBV13 and TRBJ2-7, with 8 bases that match TRBD2. Germline V gene sequence: CDR1 PRHDT, CDR2 FYEKMQ (reference sequence). V was clipped by 4 bases and J by 4 bases; unmatched bases: 6. The CDR3 runs 14 residues. The CDR3 bases are TGTGCCAGCAGCTCGAGCGGGGGCGGTTACGAGCAGTACTTC. Its translation is CASSSSGGGYEQYF.

This clone showed up just once. This rearrangement joins TRBV5-1 to TRBJ1-1; D not resolved. The CDR3 is 13 residues long. Trimming stripped 2 bases from V and 4 bases from J, with 9 bases between. Germline V gene data show CDR1 as SGHRS and CDR2 as YFSETQ. Here the CDR3 DNA reads TGCGCCAGCAGCTTTTTAGGGAGCACTGAAGCTTTCTTT. This codes for CASSFLGSTEAFF.

The CDR3: CASSGRGGTYEQYF. As DNA, the CDR3 is TGTGCCAGCAGTGGAAGGGGGGGGACCTACGAGCAGTACTTC. V gene TRBV6-5 combines with J gene TRBJ2-7; possible D gene TRBD2, 7 bases. This CDR3 has 14 residues. Trimming took off 5 bases at V and 2 bases at J, with 13 bases between the two ends. The germline gives CDR1 MNHEY, CDR2 SVGAGI.

The chain carries TRBV5-1 and TRBJ2-3; D is unresolved. This CDR3 is built from 14 residues. Trimming removed 2 bases at V and 2 bases at J, with 9 bases between. Germline loops: CDR1 SGHRS, CDR2 YFSETQ. The CDR3 DNA follows: TGCGCCAGCAGCTTTTTAGACCCCACAGATACGCAGTATTTT. Its protein is CASSFLDPTDTQYF.

The chain uses TRBV5-1 and TRBJ1-6; tentative D call: TRBD1 (6 bases). CDR3 size: 13 residues. Trimming stripped 4 bases from V and 10 bases from J, with 12 bases between. The germline CDR1 and CDR2 sequences are SGHRS and YFSETQ. The CDR3 DNA is TGCGCCAGCAGCGCTGGGGGGCAATCACCCCTCCACTTT. It encodes CASSAGGQSPLHF.

The chain joins TRBV19 to TRBJ2-3; D might be TRBD1 (5 bases). The V and J ends lost 2 bases and 3 bases respectively, with 12 bases between them. The CDR3 contains 15 residues. Germline assignment: CDR1 LNHDA and CDR2 SQIVND (reference sequence). The CDR3 protein is CASSILGAKTDTQYF. For the CDR3, the DNA is TGTGCCAGTAGTATACTAGGGGCTAAAACAGATACGCAGTATTTT. Combining the CDR3 with reference TRBV19 and TRBJ2-3 gives the whole variable domain DGGITQSPKYLFRKEGQNVTLSCEQNLNHDAMYWYRQDPGQGLRLIYYSQIVNDFQKGDIAEGYSVSREKKESFPLTVTSAQKNPTAFYLCASSILGAKTDTQYFGPGTRLTVL.

This chain uses TRBV6-5 with TRBJ2-2; no definite D call. With 2 bases removed from V and 2 bases from J, the gap between germline ends came to 0 bases. The CDR3 has 12 amino acids. Germline assignment: CDR1 MNHEY and CDR2 SVGAGI. The CDR3 protein is CASSYNTGELFF. CDR3 in DNA: TGTGCCAGCAGTTACAACACCGGGGAGCTGTTTTTT.